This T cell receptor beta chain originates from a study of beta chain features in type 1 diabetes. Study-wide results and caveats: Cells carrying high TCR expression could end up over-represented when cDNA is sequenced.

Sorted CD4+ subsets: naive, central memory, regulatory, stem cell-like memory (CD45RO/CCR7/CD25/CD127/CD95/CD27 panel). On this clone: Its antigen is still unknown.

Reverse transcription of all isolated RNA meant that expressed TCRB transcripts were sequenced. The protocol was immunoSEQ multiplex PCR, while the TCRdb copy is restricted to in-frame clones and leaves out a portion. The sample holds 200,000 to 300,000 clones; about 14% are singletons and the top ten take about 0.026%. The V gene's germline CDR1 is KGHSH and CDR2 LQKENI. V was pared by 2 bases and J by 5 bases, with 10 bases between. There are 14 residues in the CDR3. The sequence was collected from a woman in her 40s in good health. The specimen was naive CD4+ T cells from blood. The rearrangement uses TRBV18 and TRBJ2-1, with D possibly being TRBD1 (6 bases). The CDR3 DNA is TGTGCCAGCTCACCAATACCAGGGGACAATGAGCAGTTCTTC. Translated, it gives CASSPIPGDNEQFF.